The 8 T cell receptor beta chains below come from one sample, sequenced in a study of neurological immune-mediated disorders. From the 5' RACE reads, TCRdb called clonotypes with MiXCR, one entry per CDR3 protein. The sample lists about 27,000 distinct CDR3 sequences; more than 20% were seen once. The sample consisted of PBMCs. These receptors all stem from a woman aged 55-70 years in good health.

This clonotype was found many times. The chain links TRBV7-2 to TRBJ1-6; 7 bases agree with TRBD1. The trim removed 5 bases at V and 7 bases at J, leaving 5 bases unmatched. The CDR3 loop spans 14 amino acids. Germline V gene sequence: CDR1 SGHTA, CDR2 FQGNSA. CDR3 nucleotide sequence: TGTGCCAGCAGCCAACAGGGGACGAATTCACCCCTCCACTTT. Protein sequence: CASSQQGTNSPLHF.

This clonotype has at least ten counts. The chain couples TRBV20-1 to TRBJ1-5; possibly TRBD1 for D (6 bases). Germline V gene data show CDR1 as DFQATT and CDR2 as SNEGSKA (reference sequence). Trimming took off 1 base at V and 0 bases at J, with 13 bases between the two ends. This CDR3 comprises 16 residues. The CDR3 loop is CSARAGQSYSNQPQHF. The CDR3 DNA follows: TGCAGTGCTAGAGCTGGACAGTCGTATAGCAATCAGCCCCAGCATTTT.

Ten or more counts support this clonotype. In DNA form, the CDR3 reads TGTGCCAGCAGCCCCGGGAGCGGTACCACCTACGAGCAGTACTTC. It is translated as CASSPGSGTTYEQYF. This rearrangement joins TRBV9 to TRBJ2-7; possibly TRBD2 for D (6 bases). CDR1 and CDR2 (germline): SGDLS, YYNGEE. With 4 bases removed from V and 2 bases from J, the gap between germline ends came to 16 bases. The CDR3 contains 15 residues.

This clonotype was observed at least ten times. The V gene is TRBV29-1, the J gene TRBJ1-3; no reliable D call. Germline V lookup: CDR1 SQVTM, CDR2 ANQGSEA. The V end lost 7 bases, the J end lost 3 bases, and 13 bases lay between the germline ends. There are 13 residues in the CDR3. The CDR3 protein is CSARLFGGNTIYF. The DNA of the CDR3 is TGCAGCGCCCGTCTATTCGGTGGAAACACCATATATTTT.

This clonotype was observed many times. This chain joins TRBV7-2 and TRBJ2-7; a possible D gene is TRBD2 (6 bases). The ends were cut back, 5 bases at V and 2 bases at J, with 16 bases in the middle. From germline, CDR1 is SGHTA and CDR2 FQGNSA. CDR3 length equals 15 residues. The CDR3 loop is CASSPDGTQAYEQYF. In DNA form, the CDR3 reads TGTGCCAGCAGCCCAGACGGGACTCAGGCCTACGAGCAGTACTTC. The whole variable domain, remainder taken from reference TRBV7-2 and TRBJ2-7, is GAGVSQSPSNKVTEKGKDVELRCDPISGHTALYWYRQSLGQGLEFLIYFQGNSAPDKSGLPSDRFSAERTGGSVSTLTIQRTQQEDSAVYLCASSPDGTQAYEQYFGPGTRLTVT.

This clonotype was recorded at least ten times. Here the CDR3 reads CASSLGSRDGYGYTF. The CDR3 DNA sequence: TGCGCCAGCAGCTTGGGGTCCAGGGATGGCTATGGCTACACCTTC. The chain couples TRBV5-1 to TRBJ1-2; tentatively, D is TRBD1 (5 bases). The CDR3 runs 15 residues. Trimming stripped 0 bases from V and 4 bases from J, with 13 bases between. CDR1 and CDR2 (germline): SGHRS, YFSETQ.

This clonotype was recorded many times. This chain connects TRBV6-6 to TRBJ2-5; a weak D match, TRBD1 (5 bases). The CDR3 totals 14 residues. Trimming pared 4 bases from V and 1 base from J, leaving 10 bases between. Germline values: CDR1 MNHNY, CDR2 SVGAGI (reference sequence). DNA for the CDR3: TGTGCCAGCAGTTTAGCAGGGTTCCAAGAGACCCAGTACTTC. Protein sequence: CASSLAGFQETQYF.

The J gene is TRBJ1-5, the V gene TRBV6-4; D call uncertain. CDR1 is MRHNA, CDR2 SNTAGT, per germline. CDR3 length: 15 amino acids. The V gene lost 3 bases and the J gene lost 13 bases, with 22 bases spanning the gap. The CDR3 DNA follows: TGTGCCAGCAGTGAAGAGGGTAGTGGTAATCAGACACAGCATTTT. Translation: CASSEEGSGNQTQHF.